The source of this T cell receptor (beta chain) is a study of T cells in Graves' hyperthyroidism and ophthalmopathy. The sample holds many counts of this clonotype. Regions amplified from RNA transcripts were the TCR beta CDR3 regions. RT-PCR in the first round (using the HTBI primer set) targeted the TCR CDR3. TCRdb reprocessed the multiplex PCR reads with MiXCR, giving one entry per CDR3 protein. Here the sample spans hundreds of thousands of distinct CDR3 sequences, 13% to 15% being singletons. CDR3 size: 16 residues. V dropped 3 bases and J dropped 0; count of bases not matched to a gene: 2. From germline, CDR1 is KGHSH and CDR2 LQKENI. A roughly 9.3 ml volume of fresh peripheral blood provided the PBMCs.

The clonotype was recovered from a woman younger than 35 with Graves' hyperthyroidism. Specimen: blood. J is TRBJ1-1 and V is TRBV18; the match to TRBD1 covers 12 bases. Here the CDR3 reads CASSPGQGALNTEAFF. The CDR3 bases are TGTGCCAGCTCACCGGGACAGGGGGCATTGAACACTGAAGCTTTCTTT.